This T cell receptor beta chain was captured by sequencing in a study of T-cell reconstitution after alpha-beta-depleted transplantation in children (dated by TCRdb to about 2016). Context from the whole study: The study quantitatively tracked T-cell immune reconstitution after TCRalphabeta/CD19-depleted allogeneic hematopoietic cell transplantation in children using TCR repertoire profiling.

This clonotype was counted between two and nine times. Its recognized antigen is unknown. Base-call qualities are not available, and no considerably larger clone is one nucleotide away. Library preparation was by PCR. TCRdb records Illumina HiSeq 2500 as the sequencer. TCR library preparation used molecular barcoding, with unique molecular identifiers applied to normalize quantification of the TCRbeta repertoire. Using fastp at Q25 and MiXCR, TCRdb reprocessed the public reads and kept productive beta chains. CDR3 protein duplicates are merged, each entry listing the most common genes and DNA. In all, the sample holds hundreds of thousands of distinct CDR3 sequences, and about a tenth of those were seen once. The ten largest clones represent approximately 6.2% of the sample. The sample in question was PBMCs from the stem cell graft donor, obtained from the stem cell graft. The sequence was collected from a human donor who donated a stem cell graft to a child with acute lymphoblastic leukemia.

The CDR3 reads CASSRSTPGQVNSPLHF. The nucleotides read TGTGCCAGCAGCCGATCAACCCCGGGACAGGTGAATTCACCCCTCCACTTT. The chain uses TRBV3-1 and TRBJ1-6, with TRBD1 matching 8 junction bases. Counted from cysteine to phenylalanine, this CDR3 has 17 amino acids. Only the CDR3 DNA is retained, 51 bases long and in frame from the first base. For CDR1 and CDR2, the germline V gene (reference sequence) lists LGHDT and YNNKEL. Relative to germline, V is missing 4 bases and J is missing 7 bases, with 12 bases of the junction outside any gene match.